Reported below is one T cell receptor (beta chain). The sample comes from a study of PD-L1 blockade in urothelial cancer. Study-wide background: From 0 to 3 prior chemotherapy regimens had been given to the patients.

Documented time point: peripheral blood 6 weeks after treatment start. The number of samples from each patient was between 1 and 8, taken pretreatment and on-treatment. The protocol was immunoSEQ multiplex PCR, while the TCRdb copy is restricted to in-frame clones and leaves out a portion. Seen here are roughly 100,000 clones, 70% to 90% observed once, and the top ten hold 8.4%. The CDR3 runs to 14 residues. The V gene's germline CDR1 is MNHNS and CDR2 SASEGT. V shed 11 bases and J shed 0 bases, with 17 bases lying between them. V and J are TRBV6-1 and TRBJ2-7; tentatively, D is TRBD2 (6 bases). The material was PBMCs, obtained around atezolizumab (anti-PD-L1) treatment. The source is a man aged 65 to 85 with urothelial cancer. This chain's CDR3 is CAGDSEGSSYEQYF. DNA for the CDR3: TGTGCCGGGGACTCGGAGGGCAGCTCCTACGAGCAGTACTTC.